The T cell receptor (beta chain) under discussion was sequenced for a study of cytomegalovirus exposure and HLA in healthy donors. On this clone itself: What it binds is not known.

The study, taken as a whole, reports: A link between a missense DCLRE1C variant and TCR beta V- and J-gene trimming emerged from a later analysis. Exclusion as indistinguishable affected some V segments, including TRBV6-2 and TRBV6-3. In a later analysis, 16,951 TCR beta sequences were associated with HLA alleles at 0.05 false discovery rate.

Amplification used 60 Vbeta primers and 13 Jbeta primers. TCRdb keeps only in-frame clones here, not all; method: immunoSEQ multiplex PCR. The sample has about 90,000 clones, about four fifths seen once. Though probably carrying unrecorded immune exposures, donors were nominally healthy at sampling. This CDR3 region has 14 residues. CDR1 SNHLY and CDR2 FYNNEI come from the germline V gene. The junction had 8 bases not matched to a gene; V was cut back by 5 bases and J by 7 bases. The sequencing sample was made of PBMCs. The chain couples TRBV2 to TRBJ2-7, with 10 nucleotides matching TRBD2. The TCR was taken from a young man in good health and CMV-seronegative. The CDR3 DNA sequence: TGTGCCAGCAGTACTAGCGGGACCCCAGGGGAGCAGTACTTC. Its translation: CASSTSGTPGEQYF.